Presented here are 3 T cell receptor beta chains from one specimen sequenced in a study of CD8 T cells in ankylosing spondylitis. TCRdb reprocessed the 5' RACE reads via MiXCR and lists one record per CDR3 protein. The sample carries roughly 130,000 distinct CDR3 sequences, 8% to 9% recorded once. The sequencing input was synovial fluid, either unsorted or a sorted T cell fraction (not recorded which). The receptors derive from a male donor with ankylosing spondylitis.

This clonotype was found a few times. This chain uses TRBV7-7 with TRBJ2-5; maybe TRBD2 (6 bases). Germline loops: CDR1 SSHAT, CDR2 FNYEAQ (reference sequence). The length of the CDR3 is 14 residues. The CDR3 sequence is CASGDSGTPTTQYF. The CDR3, as DNA: TGTGCTAGCGGTGACTCCGGGACCCCGACAACCCAGTACTTC.

The rearrangement joins TRBV6-2 or TRBV6-3 to TRBJ2-2; weak D call: TRBD1 (6 bases). The CDR3 loop spans 14 amino acids. CDR1 and CDR2 from the germline V gene are MNHEY and SVGEGT. Trimming pared 6 bases from V and 4 bases from J, leaving 12 bases between. CDR3 in amino acids: CASRPTGLTGELFF. In DNA, the CDR3 is TGTGCCAGCAGACCTACAGGGCTCACCGGGGAGCTGTTTTTT.

The rearrangement uses TRBV2 and TRBJ2-5, with 8 bases matching TRBD1. This CDR3 is built from 13 residues. Trimming removed 1 base from V and 13 bases from J; junction bases left unmatched: 8. Per the germline V gene, CDR1 is SNHLY and CDR2 is FYNNEI. CDR3 in amino acids: CASSEVSDRVGYF. In DNA form, the CDR3 reads TGTGCCAGCAGTGAAGTTTCGGACAGGGTAGGGTACTTC.